The present T cell receptor (beta chain) was sequenced within a study of regulatory T cells in long-lasting Graves disease (dated by TCRdb to the early 2020s). For the wider study: Newly diagnosed Graves' disease patients had taken antithyroid drugs for less than 3 months. Persistent Graves' disease patients were compared with newly diagnosed Graves' disease patients by peripheral blood TCR sequencing and RNA sequencing. The study was conducted in China and was registered as a clinical trial. A total of around 35 samples underwent TCR sequencing, from some 13 patients with persistent Graves' disease and roughly 20 patients with newly diagnosed Graves' disease.

Sample time point, as interpreted from the label and publication: newly diagnosed GD, antithyroid drugs for less than 3 months. RNA was extracted from PBMCs in TRIzol for both TCR sequencing and RNA sequencing. Graves' disease was diagnosed according to American Thyroid Association guidelines. Recruitment of patients was carried out at an endocrinology department in Xi'an, China. Each patient gave about 10 milliliters of peripheral blood, collected in an EDTA anticoagulant tube. Ficoll Paque Plus density gradient separation was used to isolate PBMCs, and no further T cell sorting was performed. An Agilent 2100 Bioanalyzer and agarose gel were used to assess RNA quality, and a NanoDrop 2000 was used to measure RNA concentration. V is trimmed back by 0 bases and J by 1 base, and the junction contains 6 bases that no gene match accounts for. The CDR3 has 17 amino acids, counting the end cysteine and phenylalanine. Only CDR3 DNA is held: 51 bases, read in frame from base 1. The germline V gene gives CDR1 as MNHNS and CDR2 as SASEGT.

The library was obtained by multiplex PCR. The sequencer listed for this sample is Illumina HiSeq 4000. iRepertoire HTBI primers and Arm-PCR amplification of CDR3 regions were used to construct TCR beta libraries. PCR products were gel purified before sequencing. For the original study's pipeline: Across samples, around 58 TRBV and 13 to 15 TRBJ segments were identified and used for gene usage analysis of CDR3 amino acid clonotypes. COPE and FqMerger were used to merge filtered high-quality paired reads into contigs. Contigs were aligned with BLAST to IMGT TRBV, TRBD and TRBJ reference genes, and CDR3 was defined per IMGT. Clonotypes above 0.1% frequency were classified as highly expanded clones. Shannon entropy was used to measure repertoire diversity, and the Gini coefficient was used to measure V-J evenness. A clonotype found in more than one individual was treated as public. TCRdb reanalyzed the raw reads on its own, using fastp at Q25 for trimming and MiXCR for clone calling, and kept in-frame beta chains. Merged by CDR3 protein, the rows form single entries marked with the most common genes and DNA. Here the V and J calls rest on TCRdb's processing, not on the authors' analysis. The sample has around 480,000 distinct CDR3 sequences on record, 15% to 20% of them singletons. The leading ten clones occupy 10% to 15% of the sample.

Overall results and qualifications from the work: TRBV28, TRBJ1-2 and TRBJ2-5 were preferentially used in persistent disease, while TRBV20-1 and TRBJ2-1 were favored in newly diagnosed disease. As a limitation, the authors acknowledged that the small sample size may reduce accuracy. Compared with newly diagnosed patients, patients with persistent Graves' disease had lower TCR Shannon entropy and fewer highly expanded clones, which suggests clonal expansion. Sequencing and analysis were restricted to the TCR beta chain. A larger number of public clonotypes was shared among persistent patients (approximately 2,600) than among newly diagnosed patients (over 850). Peripheral blood alone was examined, since thyroid tissue, which constituted the primary lesion, could not be accessed.

This clonotype was recorded many times. Its antigen remains undetermined. No base quality values were provided; no much bigger clone lies one nucleotide off. These data were likewise used in another study, on T cells in Graves' hyperthyroidism and ophthalmopathy. The second investigation adds: A patient counted as having stable Graves' hyperthyroidism if no progression to ophthalmopathy occurred over 18 months of follow-up. Hyperthyroidism patients were newly diagnosed, with disease duration under 2 months, and aged 18 to 65 years. Any patient with an uncontrolled infection, another autoimmune disease, pregnancy or lactation was excluded. Diagnoses relied on clinical symptoms, serum thyroxine and TRAb, thyroid ultrasound and orbital computed tomography. A first-round RT-PCR of the TCR CDR3 used the HTBI primer set with the Qiagen OneStep RT-PCR kit. Most expanded thyroid clonotypes (frequency above 0.001) were also found in blood, which suggests that blood repertoires may mirror thyroid immune responses. Ophthalmopathy was separated from stable hyperthyroidism by a 13 V-J signature model, with approximately 85% sensitivity and roughly 81% specificity obtained in cross-validation and 80%/75% obtained in testing. In validation, the model predicted progression to ophthalmopathy a median of roughly six months before onset, with roughly 68% sensitivity and roughly 79% specificity. To identify distinguishing TCR V-J signatures, a discovery cohort of 90 to 100 patients was used, comprising some 45 with Graves' ophthalmopathy and approximately 58 with stable Graves' hyperthyroidism. An independent validation cohort of around 19 hyperthyroidism patients and about 16 patients who later progressed to ophthalmopathy tested prospective prediction of ophthalmopathy. The 100 discovery patients were divided at random into training and test sets in a 7:3 ratio. In over five Graves' hyperthyroidism patients, the study also compared T-cell repertoires from thyroid tissue with T-cell repertoires from blood. Following sampling, methimazole starting at 30 mg daily was given to hyperthyroidism patients, and high-dose intravenous methylprednisolone was given to ophthalmopathy patients. Libraries were constructed in a second round of multiplex PCR, after which size selection and purification were performed. Sequencing of the libraries was done on an Illumina HiSeq2000 using paired-end 100 bp reads. Raw data were processed with SOAPnuke, discarding reads with adapters, uncalled bases, mean Phred below 15, or no exact constant-primer or identifier match. COPE v1.2.5 was used to merge the high-quality paired reads, and each unique nucleotide sequence was defined as a clonotype. Clonotypes were aligned to IMGT TRBV, TRBD and TRBJ reference segments using MiTCR v1.1. The analysis included only V-J combinations with a frequency above 0.0001, which together covered more than 98% of the repertoires. A TCS score was defined as the ratio of F50 (clonal expansion) to E x V (chaos), with BLOSUM62-based TCRdist applied between CDR3 peptides within each V-J. Welch's t-statistics and random forest reduced 500 to 650 V-J features to about 12, which were used in a naive Bayes classifier (R e1071). Sample size was not statistically predetermined, and investigators were not blinded to group allocation. According to the paper, TCR Vbeta CDR3 sequencing was carried out on about 140 peripheral blood samples, which came from 40 to 45 ophthalmopathy, 80 or so hyperthyroidism and approximately 17 progressor patients.

This clonotype originated in a man in his forties with Graves disease. Donor details come from another sample of the same person, matched by shared clones. This receptor chain uses TRBV6-1 and TRBJ2-3; TRBD2 fits 8 bases in the junction. The specimen comprised peripheral blood mononuclear cells (PBMCs), sampled at new diagnosis, from a patient treated with antithyroid drugs. The CDR3 region: CASSEALPAGGTDTQYF. The DNA sequence follows: TGTGCCAGCAGTGAAGCGCTTCCAGCGGGAGGCACAGATACGCAGTATTTT.